This T cell receptor beta chain was sequenced during a study of OX40 agonist ivuxolimab in advanced cancers. Study findings and constraints: On average, CD8+ T cells had more expanded clones than CD4+.

The CDR3 is 16 residues long. CDR1 SGHAT and CDR2 FQNNGV come from the germline V gene. Deletions cut 5 bases from V and 4 bases from J, with 18 bases between. With respect to this clone: The antigen is undetermined.

Libraries were prepared by immunoSEQ multiplex PCR; TCRdb keeps only in-frame clonotypes and omits some of them. The repertoire holds over 55,000 clones, with 84% as singletons. The V and J genes are TRBV11-2 and TRBJ2-1; possibly TRBD2 for D (5 bases). The source of this sequence is an adult with an advanced solid tumor such as melanoma, head and neck, liver or kidney cancer. This sample comprised CD4+ or CD8+ T cells sorted from blood, obtained in a trial of the OX40 agonist ivuxolimab. The CDR3 loop reads CASSPPPSPVYNEQFF. CDR3 nucleotides: TGTGCCAGCAGCCCCCCCCCTAGCCCCGTATACAATGAGCAGTTCTTC.